This T cell receptor (beta chain) stems from a study of T-cell reconstitution after alpha-beta-depleted transplantation in children. Study-wide results and caveats: Several hundred graft clones that had expanded were reportedly the source of alpha-beta T cells about two months after transplant.

CDR1 DFQATT and CDR2 SNEGSKA come from the germline V gene (reference sequence). V shed 3 bases, J shed 1 base, and the junction held 14 bases outside the gene matches. The CDR3 sequence is 19 residues long. Turning to this clonotype: Its antigen remains unknown.

Unique molecular identifiers were incorporated during preparation of the TCRbeta library. TCRdb itself ran the PCR reads through MiXCR, one entry per CDR3 protein. The data contain 540,000 or so distinct CDR3 sequences, around 23% of them seen just once; the ten biggest clones take up approximately 14%. The receptor was isolated from a boy under two years old who had a stem cell transplant for acute myeloid leukemia, so the T cells may come from the graft donor. The chain links TRBV20-1 to TRBJ2-3, with 12 bases lining up with TRBD2. This material consisted of PBMCs, mostly from graft donor cells, taken 360 days after TCRalphabeta/CD19-depleted stem cell transplant. The CDR3: CSASVGWLAGGPGTDTQYF. CDR3 DNA sequence: TGCAGTGCTAGTGTTGGTTGGCTAGCGGGGGGGCCCGGCACAGATACGCAGTATTTT.